A single T cell receptor (beta chain) is shown here with its context. What it binds is unknown. Measured with immunoSEQ multiplex PCR; TCRdb has only the in-frame clones, and not every one. In the table there are some 30,000 clones, approximately 90% of which are singletons. The CDR3 is made up of 14 amino acids. The germline V gene encodes CDR1 SGHVS and CDR2 FNYEAQ. The germline V and J ends were trimmed by 5 bases and 2 bases, with 10 bases remaining between them. The record originates from a study of T cells in localized non-small cell lung cancer. General study points: Adjacent lung held a median around 58 of the top 100 tumor clones. Only one tumor region went through sequencing, so heterogeneity may still be there. Greater T cell density in blood accompanied longer overall survival. Uninvolved adjacent lung showed higher T cell clonality than tumor.

Sequenced material: PBMCs, taken before any cancer treatment. The TCR originated in a man aged 35-69 years with stage II lung adenocarcinoma. The chain carries TRBV7-6 and TRBJ1-3; D perhaps matches TRBD1 (5 bases). The CDR3 region is CASSPGTAGNTIYF. Written as DNA, the CDR3 is TGTGCCAGCAGCCCGGGGACCGCTGGAAACACCATATATTTT.